This T cell receptor beta chain emerged from a study of blood T cell repertoires in COVID-19. About the research overall: COVID-19 samples collected from the United States, Italy and Spain covered acute and convalescent phases.

This clone showed up just a few times. The assay was immunoSEQ multiplex PCR, and TCRdb's table has in-frame clones only and misses some. The table includes just under 350,000 clones, 65% to 85% detected once. The CDR3 has 14 residues. Germline loops: CDR1 SGDLS, CDR2 YYNGEE. The germline V and J ends were trimmed by 4 bases and 4 bases, with 12 bases remaining between them. The chain recombines TRBV9 with TRBJ1-3; D is undetermined. The sequenced sample consisted of peripheral blood. This clonotype was obtained from a man aged 30 to 39 with active or convalescent COVID-19. For the CDR3, the DNA is TGTGCCAGCAGCCCGAGGGTGGAAGGAAACACCATATATTTT. This translates into CASSPRVEGNTIYF.